The next 18 T cell receptor beta chains were all read from a single sample in a study of shared clonotypes between healthy human individuals. The table came from immunoSEQ multiplex PCR; TCRdb's copy has only in-frame clones and leaves some out. The sample lists roughly 590,000 clones, over 95% occurring once. The naive CD8 fraction comprised CD45RO-negative cells positively selected for CCR7 and excluded terminally differentiated effector memory CD45RA+ cells. Sequenced material: naive CD8+ T cells sorted from blood. These TCRs come from a woman aged 30 to 39 in good health.

The CDR3 DNA is TGTGCCAGCTCACCGGGTCCGGGAAGGGACTACGAGCAGTACTTC. This codes for CASSPGPGRDYEQYF. This rearrangement joins TRBV18 to TRBJ2-7; tentatively, D is TRBD2 (5 bases). Germline values: CDR1 KGHSH, CDR2 LQKENI. This CDR3 is 15 amino acids long. V gave up 3 bases and J gave up 3 bases, with 15 bases separating them.

The rearrangement uses TRBV29-1 and TRBJ2-5, with D possibly called TRBD1 or TRBD2 (7 bases each). Germline V CDR1 and CDR2: SQVTM, ANQGSEA. The CDR3 is 15 residues long. Trimming pared 1 base from V and 2 bases from J, leaving 14 bases between. DNA for the CDR3: TGCAGCGTTGAAGGGGAGGGGGCCAGGCAAGAGACCCAGTACTTC. It codes for CSVEGEGARQETQYF.

The chain is built from TRBV29-1 and TRBJ2-7; possibly TRBD1 or TRBD2 for D (5 bases each). V was shortened by 4 bases and J by 6 bases, with 19 bases between the two germline ends. The germline V gene has CDR1 SQVTM and CDR2 ANQGSEA. This CDR3 is built from 14 residues. The CDR3 region is CSVGILPGQGEQYF. Here the CDR3 DNA reads TGCAGCGTTGGAATCCTCCCGGGGCAGGGCGAGCAGTACTTC.

This chain uses TRBV5-4 with TRBJ2-3; a possible D gene is TRBD2 (5 bases). The CDR3 is 15 residues long. The V gene's germline CDR1 is SGHNT and CDR2 YYREEE (reference sequence). V was pared by 7 bases and J by 3 bases, with 18 bases between. The CDR3 region has the DNA TGTGCCAGCCCCGATGTCCCGGGAAGGACAGATACGCAGTATTTT. It translates to CASPDVPGRTDTQYF. Filled out from reference TRBV5-4 and TRBJ2-3, the complete variable domain reads ETGVTQSPTHLIKTRGQQVTLRCSSQSGHNTVSWYQQALGQGPQFIFQYYREEENGRGNFPPRFSGLQFPNYSSELNVNALELDDSALYLCASPDVPGRTDTQYFGPGTRLTVL.

This clone occurred once. This chain links TRBV14 with TRBJ1-2, with D possibly being TRBD1 (5 bases). V was pared by 4 bases and J by 5 bases, with 17 bases between. The CDR3 spans 15 residues. The V gene's germline CDR1 is SGHDN and CDR2 FVKESK. CDR3 bases: TGTGCCAGCAGCCCCTGGGGCAGGGCGGGATATGGCTACACCTTC. Encoded protein: CASSPWGRAGYGYTF.

The V and J genes are TRBV6-1 and TRBJ1-2; D is possibly TRBD1 (5 bases). The V and J ends lost 2 bases and 2 bases respectively, with 21 bases between them. Germline V gene sequence: CDR1 MNHNS, CDR2 SASEGT. This CDR3 has 18 amino acids. The CDR3 bases are TGTGCCAGCAGTGAAAGGGAGGGACTTTTCGAGGCAAACTATGGCTACACCTTC. It codes for CASSEREGLFEANYGYTF.

The chain uses TRBV7-9 and TRBJ2-5; 7 bases match TRBD2. CDR1 SEHNR and CDR2 FQNEAQ come from the germline V gene (reference sequence). V dropped 4 bases and J dropped 1; count of bases not matched to a gene: 3. The CDR3 runs 14 residues. The CDR3 protein is CASSSSGVQETQYF. The CDR3 DNA reads TGTGCCAGCAGCTCAAGCGGGGTCCAAGAGACCCAGTACTTC. The whole variable domain, remainder taken from reference TRBV7-9 and TRBJ2-5, is DTGVSQNPRHKITKRGQNVTFRCDPISEHNRLYWYRQTLGQGPEFLTYFQNEAQLEKSRLLSDRFSAERPKGSFSTLEIQRTEQGDSAMYLCASSSSGVQETQYFGPGTRLLVL.

This chain uses TRBV4-2 with TRBJ2-3; a weak D match, TRBD2 (5 bases). The V gene lost 0 bases and the J gene lost 2 bases, with 12 bases spanning the gap. The CDR3 spans 16 residues. Per the germline V gene, CDR1 is LGHNA and CDR2 is YNFKEQ. CDR3 sequence: CASSQDWERPTDTQYF. The DNA of the CDR3 is TGTGCCAGCAGCCAAGATTGGGAGCGCCCCACAGATACGCAGTATTTT.

This rearrangement joins TRBV6-6 to TRBJ1-1; no clear D. V lost 8 bases to trimming and J lost 3 bases, with 13 bases between them. The CDR3 is made up of 13 amino acids. CDR1 and CDR2 (germline): MNHNY, SVGAGI (reference sequence). The DNA of the CDR3 is TGTGCCAGCCATGATCACATTTACACTGAAGCTTTCTTT. Translating gives CASHDHIYTEAFF.

The chain joins TRBV9 to TRBJ2-1, with D possibly being TRBD1 (6 bases). CDR3 length equals 15 residues. Trimming pared 3 bases from V and 7 bases from J, leaving 17 bases between. Germline V gives CDR1 SGDLS, CDR2 YYNGEE. The CDR3 loop reads CASSATGTSLNEQFF. CDR3 DNA: TGTGCCAGCAGCGCTACAGGGACCAGCCTGAATGAGCAGTTCTTC. The full variable domain, with the rest looked up from reference TRBV9 and TRBJ2-1, is DSGVTQTPKHLITATGQRVTLRCSPRSGDLSVYWYQQSLDQGLQFLIQYYNGEERAKGNILERFSAQQFPDLHSELNLSSLELGDSALYFCASSATGTSLNEQFFGPGTRLTVL.

This chain links TRBV28 with TRBJ1-1; 7 nucleotides agree with TRBD1. In germline, CDR1 is MDHEN, CDR2 SYDVKM. The CDR3 is 13 amino acids. V shed 6 bases and J 4 bases; nucleotides not matched to a gene: 5. The CDR3 region is CASRPQGGTEAFF. The CDR3 coding sequence is TGTGCCAGCAGACCTCAGGGGGGCACTGAAGCTTTCTTT.

This clone showed up just once. The genes are TRBV10-3 and TRBJ2-7; tentatively, D is TRBD1 (6 bases). This CDR3 region has 14 residues. V was pared by 2 bases and J by 6 bases, with 14 bases between. In germline, CDR1 is ENHRY, CDR2 SYGVKD. CDR3 DNA: TGTGCCATCAGTGAGCCTGACAGGACGGTCGAGCAGTACTTC. Protein: CAISEPDRTVEQYF.

The V call is TRBV11-2, the J call TRBJ1-2; 7 nucleotides match TRBD1. CDR3 length: 14 residues. Germline V gives CDR1 SGHAT, CDR2 FQNNGV. The trim removed 8 bases at V and 7 bases at J, leaving 13 bases unmatched. The CDR3 reads CASRPSRAGGGYTF. The CDR3 bases are TGTGCCAGCCGTCCGAGCCGGGCAGGGGGTGGCTACACCTTC.

The genes are TRBV28 and TRBJ1-1; 8 bases are shared with TRBD1. V was pared by 6 bases and J by 3 bases, with 9 bases of the junction left unmatched. This CDR3 is built from 15 residues. CDR1 is MDHEN and CDR2 is SYDVKM in the germline V gene. The CDR3 sequence: CASSLSRDRYTEAFF. The CDR3 nucleotides are TGTGCCAGCAGCCTATCCAGGGACAGGTACACTGAAGCTTTCTTT.

V usage is TRBV10-2 and J usage is TRBJ2-1; no firm D call. V lost 4 bases to trimming and J lost 4 bases, with 5 bases between them. CDR1 and CDR2 (germline): WSHSY, SAAADI. The CDR3 is 12 residues long. CDR3 residues: CASSGSYNEQFF. Written as DNA, the CDR3 is TGCGCCAGCAGTGGTAGTTACAATGAGCAGTTCTTC.

The V call is TRBV6-5, the J call TRBJ2-7; either TRBD1 or TRBD2 may supply D (7 bases each). Germline V gene data show CDR1 as MNHEY and CDR2 as SVGAGI. Trimming left V 2 bases short and J 4 bases short, with 12 bases between. CDR3 length: 14 residues. The CDR3 DNA follows: TGTGCCAGCAGTTACGGGGAGGGGGCTTACGAGCAGTACTTC. Its protein is CASSYGEGAYEQYF.

The chain links TRBV28 to TRBJ1-2; maybe TRBD1 (5 bases). CDR1 and CDR2 from the germline V gene are MDHEN and SYDVKM. There are 15 residues in the CDR3. V was pared by 3 bases and J by 3 bases, with 14 bases between. This chain's CDR3 is CASSFPSGGDYGYTF. The CDR3, as DNA: TGTGCCAGCAGTTTCCCCTCGGGGGGAGACTATGGCTACACCTTC.

The table lists this clone with a few counts. The V call is TRBV30, the J call TRBJ1-1; unclear D gene. In germline, CDR1 is GTSNPN, CDR2 SVGIG (reference sequence). CDR3 length: 14 residues. Trimming took 0 bases from V and 0 from J, leaving 8 bases between them. CDR3 loop: CAWSVLSLNTEAFF. The CDR3 nucleotides are TGTGCCTGGAGTGTACTGAGCCTGAACACTGAAGCTTTCTTT.